Listed below are T cell receptor beta chains from one sample, sequenced in a study of cytomegalovirus exposure and HLA in healthy donors. Assay: immunoSEQ multiplex PCR; the TCRdb copy retains only in-frame clones and omits some. The table lists tens of thousands of clones, approximately 91% of them singletons. Input material: PBMCs. Receptor source: a man younger than 45 in good health and CMV-seronegative. Each CDR3 is given with its conserved first and last residue. A D gene is named only where the DNA matches it firmly. Part of the rows lack a size; the others show once, few, many or a class for expanded clones.

abundance,d_gene,j_gene,v_gene,CDR3nt,CDR3aa
NA,NA,TRBJ2-7,TRBV5-6,TGTGCCAGCAGCTTGGAGGAGTACGAGCAGTACTTC,CASSLEEYEQYF
NA,NA,TRBJ2-7,TRBV4-2,TGTGCCAGCAGCCAAGATCCGAGCGGTCCCTACGAGCAGTACTTC,CASSQDPSGPYEQYF
NA,NA,TRBJ2-2,TRBV28,TGTGCCAGCAGGCTTTTAAGACAGGCCACCGGGGAGCTGTTTTTT,CASRLLRQATGELFF
NA,TRBD1,TRBJ1-4,TRBV9,TGTGCCAGCAGCGTAGCAGGAGGGGGCAACAATGAAAAACTGTTTTTT,CASSVAGGGNNEKLFF
NA,TRBD1,TRBJ1-5,TRBV6-4,TGTGCCAGCAGCCAAGGACAGGGCAATCAGCCCCAGCATTTT,CASSQGQGNQPQHF
NA,TRBD1,TRBJ2-4,TRBV4-2,TGTGCCAGCAGCCAGGGCGGGACAGGCCGCCAGAGAAACATTCAGTACTTC,CASSQGGTGRQRNIQYF
once,NA,TRBJ2-1,TRBV5-4,TGTGCCAGCAGCCAAGAACTAGTCGGGCCCCCTTTTGAGCAGTTCTTC,CASSQELVGPPFEQFF
NA,NA,TRBJ1-2,TRBV7-8,TGTGCCAGCAGCTTGGGGGGGAGGGCTACCTATGGCTACACCTTC,CASSLGGRATYGYTF
NA,NA,TRBJ1-1,TRBV6-5,TGTGCCAGCAGTTACTCCTCTCTAGGCCGGAACACTGAAGCTTTCTTT,CASSYSSLGRNTEAFF
NA,NA,TRBJ2-5,TRBV21-1,TGTGCCAGCAGCAAACTAGCGACCCTGTGCGAGACCCAGTACTTC,CASSKLATLCETQYF
NA,NA,TRBJ2-3,TRBV2,TGTGCCAGCAGCCGACTAGTGAGTACGCAGTATTTT,CASSRLVSTQYF
NA,NA,TRBJ1-4,TRBV2,TGTGCCAGCAGAATACGGAGCGAAAAACTGTTTTTT,CASRIRSEKLFF
once,NA,TRBJ2-7,TRBV18,TGTGCCAGCTCACCACCGTCGCTACAGACCTACGAGCAGTACTTC,CASSPPSLQTYEQYF
NA,NA,TRBJ1-3,TRBV7-9,TGTGCCAGCAGCTTAGTATCCCTCTCTGGAAACACCATATATTTT,CASSLVSLSGNTIYF
NA,NA,TRBJ1-1,TRBV7-8,TGTGCCAGCAGCTTAAGGCGACAGGCCATGAACACTGAAGCTTTCTTT,CASSLRRQAMNTEAFF
NA,TRBD2,TRBJ2-3,TRBV6-1,TGTGCCAGCAGTGAACTAGCGGGTTTCACAGATACGCAGTATTTT,CASSELAGFTDTQYF
NA,TRBD2,TRBJ2-5,TRBV7-7,TGTGCTAGCAGCCTCCGAGCCGGGGGGGAGGAGACCCAGTACTTC,CASSLRAGGEETQYF
NA,NA,TRBJ1-1,TRBV18,TGTGCCAGCTCACACCCGGACAGCTACACTGAAGCTTTCTTT,CASSHPDSYTEAFF
NA,NA,TRBJ2-3,TRBV18,TGTGCCAGCTCACCAGTAGGTGGAGGTTTGACAGATACGCAGTATTTT,CASSPVGGGLTDTQYF
NA,NA,TRBJ2-5,TRBV20-1,TGCAGTGCTAGCCAACAAGAGACCCAGTACTTC,CSASQQETQYF
NA,TRBD1,TRBJ1-3,TRBV19,TGTGCCAGTAACCCGGACAGGGCTTCTGGAAACACCATATATTTT,CASNPDRASGNTIYF
NA,NA,TRBJ2-7,TRBV19,TGTGCCAGTAGCTACCGGGACAAAAACTACGAGCAGTACTTC,CASSYRDKNYEQYF
NA,TRBD2,TRBJ2-5,TRBV27,TGTGCCAGCAGTTTCCGGGCTAGCGGGAGCCCAGAGACCCAGTACTTC,CASSFRASGSPETQYF
NA,TRBD1,TRBJ2-5,TRBV28,TGTGCCAGCAGTCTATATTCAGGGGGCTTACAAGAGACCCAGTACTTC,CASSLYSGGLQETQYF
NA,TRBD2,TRBJ2-2,TRBV7-9,TGTGCCAGCAGCTCTCGGACTAGCGGGACCCCCGGGGAGCTGTTTTTT,CASSSRTSGTPGELFF
NA,TRBD2,TRBJ2-1,TRBV7-2,TGTGCCAGCAGCTCGTCACTAGCGGGGGCTGAGCAGTTCTTC,CASSSSLAGAEQFF
NA,TRBD2,TRBJ2-3,TRBV30,TGTGCCTGGAGTACTTCTCGGACTAGCGGGATCCCAGATACGCAGTATTTT,CAWSTSRTSGIPDTQYF
NA,TRBD1,TRBJ1-5,TRBV28,TGTGCCAGCAGGACAGGGGACATTAGCAATCAGCCCCAGCATTTT,CASRTGDISNQPQHF
NA,NA,TRBJ2-1,TRBV5-1,TGCGCCAGCAGCTTATCAGGGGATTCCTACAATGAGCAGTTCTTC,CASSLSGDSYNEQFF
NA,TRBD1,TRBJ2-5,TRBV5-1,TGCGCCAGCAGCTTTGACGACAGGGCCGGGGAGACCCAGTACTTC,CASSFDDRAGETQYF
NA,TRBD2,TRBJ2-7,TRBV30,TGTGCCTGGGCCCCGGGGACTAGAACCTACGAGCAGTACTTC,CAWAPGTRTYEQYF
NA,NA,TRBJ1-4,TRBV6-6,TGTGCCAGCAGTCATATGACTAGCGGGTTCCCATCAAGTCTGTTTTTT,CASSHMTSGFPSSLFF
NA,NA,TRBJ1-1,TRBV4-1,TGCGCCAGCAGCCAAGCAGGGATGAACACTGAAGCTTTCTTT,CASSQAGMNTEAFF
few,NA,TRBJ2-7,TRBV19,TGTGCCAGTAGTCCTGAGGGTCGTGGTTTCAAGCAGTACTTC,CASSPEGRGFKQYF
NA,TRBD2,TRBJ2-3,TRBV5-1,TGCGCCAGCAGCTCGATAGCGGGGAGAAAAGATACGCAGTATTTT,CASSSIAGRKDTQYF
NA,NA,TRBJ1-1,TRBV10-3,TGTGCCATCAGTGAGTCGGCACAGGGAGAGACTGAAGCTTTCTTT,CAISESAQGETEAFF
NA,TRBD1,TRBJ2-1,TRBV7-3,TGTGCCAGCAGCCGAACCGGGACAGGGGTAAAGGATGAGCAGTTCTTC,CASSRTGTGVKDEQFF
NA,NA,TRBJ2-7,TRBV18,TGTGCCAGCTCACCATCGAGGTCCTACGAGCAGTACTTC,CASSPSRSYEQYF
few,TRBD1,TRBJ2-3,TRBV6-4,TGTGCCAGCAGTGACGCGGGACAGGGGGGCACAGATACGCAGTATTTT,CASSDAGQGGTDTQYF